This TCR beta chain was recovered during a study of shared clonotypes between healthy human individuals. The wider study: The donors, a couple of women and a few men, were aged 18 to 49.

This table comes from immunoSEQ multiplex PCR, and its TCRdb copy is limited to in-frame clones, with some not included. This sample has 2 million or so clones, with approximately 95% found just once. Germline V gene data show CDR1 as MNHNY and CDR2 as SVGAGI (reference sequence). The CDR3 length is 15 residues. V lost 6 bases to trimming and J lost 7 bases; unmatched junction nucleotides: 6. The sequencing sample was made of naive CD4+ T cells sorted from blood. As to subset: CD45RA+ positively selected. The chain combines TRBV6-6 with TRBJ1-6, with 10 positions matching TRBD1. The TCR comes from a man aged 18 to 29 in good health. In DNA form, the CDR3 reads TGTGCCAGCAGACCCGCGGGACAGGGGAATTCACCCCTCCACTTT. Protein sequence: CASRPAGQGNSPLHF.